These T cell receptor beta chains were read from a single sample in a study of response to subunit inactivated influenza vaccine. TCRdb re-called the RT-PCR reads through MiXCR, storing one row per CDR3 protein. Found here are around 580,000 distinct CDR3 sequences, 14% of them singletons; the top ten hold over 8.5%. Here the sequenced sample was PBMCs from blood, taken less than 13 days after vaccination. The receptor source for this set is a man aged 45 to 65 who received an inactivated influenza vaccine. The CDR3 runs from the conserved cysteine through the conserved F or W. Each record gives: clone size, V gene, D gene, J gene, CDR3 DNA, CDR3 protein. D genes are given only for firm matches. Some rows mark clone size as missing; the rest say once, few, many or name a class of expanded clone.

many,TRBV4-1,NA,TRBJ2-5,TGCGCCAGCAGCCAAGTTGGTGCAGGTTTAGAGACCCAGTACTTC,CASSQVGAGLETQYF
few,TRBV29-1,TRBD1,TRBJ1-1,TGCAGCGTACCTACGCCCGGGACAGGTATCACTGAAGCTTTCTTT,CSVPTPGTGITEAFF
NA,TRBV5-1,TRBD2,TRBJ2-1,TGCGCCAGCAGCATTAAAGCCGGGACTAGCGGGAGGGCCTACAATGAGCAGTTCTTC,CASSIKAGTSGRAYNEQFF
NA,TRBV6-1,NA,TRBJ1-6,TGTGCCAGCAGCAGAACAGGGCGGGGGTATAATTCACCCCTCCACTTT,CASSRTGRGYNSPLHF
NA,TRBV10-3,TRBD2,TRBJ2-1,TGTGCCACCGCCAGGTCCAGCGGGGAGGGTAATGAGCAGTTCTTC,CATARSSGEGNEQFF
few,TRBV15,NA,TRBJ2-5,TGTGCCACCAGCAGAGGGAGGGTGGAGGAGACCCAGTACTTC,CATSRGRVEETQYF
few,TRBV6-1,TRBD2,TRBJ2-2,TGTGCCAGCAGACCCGGACTAGAACCCGGGGAGCTGTTTTTT,CASRPGLEPGELFF
few,TRBV18,NA,TRBJ1-1,TGTGCCAGCTCACCGGGACATGGGGGGAACACTGAAGCTTTCTTT,CASSPGHGGNTEAFF
few,TRBV12-3/TRBV12-4,TRBD1,TRBJ2-7,TGTGCCAGCAGCGATTCGGGACAGGGAAGTCTAGGGCAGTACTTC,CASSDSGQGSLGQYF
many,TRBV20-1,NA,TRBJ2-1,TGCAGTGCTAGAGATAGGACAGTCTCCAATGAGCAGTTCTTC,CSARDRTVSNEQFF
NA,TRBV14,NA,TRBJ2-5,TGTGCCAGCAGCCAAGCGATCCAAGAGACCCAGTACTTC,CASSQAIQETQYF
NA,TRBV5-1,NA,TRBJ2-1,TGCGCCAGCAGCCTCAACGGAGCGGTCTGGGGTGGCAATGAGCAGTTCTTC,CASSLNGAVWGGNEQFF
many,TRBV10-3,NA,TRBJ1-2,TGTGCCATCAGTGAGTCGAATATGGTTGGCTACACCTTC,CAISESNMVGYTF
NA,TRBV4-1,TRBD2,TRBJ2-1,TGCGCCAGCAGCCAAGAAGCGGTCGGACTAGCGAGCTACAATGAGCAGTTCTTC,CASSQEAVGLASYNEQFF
few,TRBV6-2/TRBV6-3,TRBD1,TRBJ1-1,TGTGCCAGCAGTTCAGGGGGAGTGAACACTGAAGCTTTCTTT,CASSSGGVNTEAFF
NA,TRBV7-2,TRBD1,TRBJ1-1,TGTGCCAGCAGCCGGGACAGGATTAGAGTAGACACTGAAGCTTTCTTT,CASSRDRIRVDTEAFF
few,TRBV7-8,TRBD1,TRBJ2-7,TGTGCCAGCAGCTTACACAGGGGGAACAACGAGCAGTACTTC,CASSLHRGNNEQYF
NA,TRBV15,NA,TRBJ2-7,TGTGCCACCAGCGGACTGGACCAGGGCTCCTACGAGCAGTACTTC,CATSGLDQGSYEQYF
few,TRBV7-9,NA,TRBJ1-6,TGTGCCAGCAGCTTAGGAGTAGGACAAAGGGATAGTTCACCCCTCCACTTT,CASSLGVGQRDSSPLHF
NA,TRBV18,NA,TRBJ2-1,TGTGCCAGCTCACCTTTATTGGCGGACAATGAGCAGTTCTTC,CASSPLLADNEQFF
NA,TRBV4-1,NA,TRBJ1-2,TGCGCCAGCAGCCCTGAGCCTAACTATGGCTACACCTTC,CASSPEPNYGYTF
NA,TRBV20-1,TRBD1,TRBJ1-2,TGCAGTGCTAGGGGACAGGACAACTATGGCTACACCTTC,CSARGQDNYGYTF
few,TRBV7-2,TRBD1,TRBJ1-6,TGTGCCAGCAGCCTAAAGACAGGGGGCAATTCACCCCTCCACTTT,CASSLKTGGNSPLHF
many,TRBV5-6,TRBD1,TRBJ2-3,TGTGCCAGCAGCATCAGGGGGCGGGCAGATACGCAGTATTTT,CASSIRGRADTQYF
few,TRBV5-5,NA,TRBJ1-5,TGTGCCAGCAGCTTGGTAGCCTTGTCAGGGCACAATCAGCCCCAGCATTTT,CASSLVALSGHNQPQHF
NA,TRBV25-1,NA,TRBJ2-3,TGTGCCAGCAGTAAAAAGCAGGGGTATAGCACAGATACGCAGTATTTT,CASSKKQGYSTDTQYF
NA,TRBV18,NA,TRBJ2-6,TGTGCCAGCTCACCAGGCCGGGGGCCTACTGGGGCCAACGTCCTGACTTTC,CASSPGRGPTGANVLTF
few,TRBV4-1,NA,TRBJ2-3,TGCGCCAGCAGCCAAGAGTCGTTCGGGGCGGGGCGAAACACAGATACGCAGTATTTT,CASSQESFGAGRNTDTQYF
NA,TRBV27,TRBD1,TRBJ2-7,TGTGCCAGCAGTTTATCAGTAGGACAGGCCGTCATATACGAGCAGTACTTC,CASSLSVGQAVIYEQYF
many,TRBV20-1,NA,TRBJ2-5,TGCAGTGCTAGAGAAGTGGGGGAGACCCAGTACTTC,CSAREVGETQYF
few,TRBV20-1,NA,TRBJ2-3,TGCAGTGCTAGAGATAACAGGGAGGCAGATACGCAGTATTTT,CSARDNREADTQYF
NA,TRBV9,NA,TRBJ2-2,TGTGCCAGCAGCGTATCCCCGGGAAACACCGGGGAGCTGTTTTTT,CASSVSPGNTGELFF
NA,TRBV7-2,NA,TRBJ2-1,TGTGCCAGCAGCTGGACAGCCTACAATGAGCAGTTCTTC,CASSWTAYNEQFF
NA,TRBV7-2,NA,TRBJ2-7,TGTGCCAGCAGCTTAGACGGGGTACAATCCTACGAGCAGTACTTC,CASSLDGVQSYEQYF
NA,TRBV10-3,NA,TRBJ2-1,TGTGCCATCAGTGAGTCACAGGCGGAATACTACAATGAGCAGTTCTTC,CAISESQAEYYNEQFF
few,TRBV15,NA,TRBJ2-1,TGTGCCACCAGCAGAGATATGGTGGGCAATGAGCAGTTCTTC,CATSRDMVGNEQFF
NA,TRBV5-1,NA,TRBJ2-7,TGCGCCAGCAGCTTGGGTGAGGGGGGAGAGCAGTACTTC,CASSLGEGGEQYF
NA,TRBV2,TRBD1,TRBJ2-1,TGTGCCAGCAGCGGTGGCAGGGGGAAGGAGCAGTTCTTC,CASSGGRGKEQFF
few,TRBV7-2,NA,TRBJ2-6,TGTGCCACCTCCCCTTCTGTCTCTGGGGCCAACGTCCTGACTTTC,CATSPSVSGANVLTF
NA,TRBV6-5,NA,TRBJ2-3,TGTGGCAGCAGTTCTGGACCTGGAACCCCAGATACGCAGTATTTT,CGSSSGPGTPDTQYF
NA,TRBV7-7,NA,TRBJ2-1,TGTGCCAGCAGCTTAGGCTGGCATAAAGACAATGAGCAGTTCTTC,CASSLGWHKDNEQFF
few,TRBV6-5,NA,TRBJ2-4,TGTGCCAGCAGTTACTCAGGTCCTCTAGCCAAAAACATTCAGTACTTC,CASSYSGPLAKNIQYF
few,TRBV20-1,NA,TRBJ2-1,TGCAGTGCCAGGCTCCGTGCGGCAACCTACAATGAGCAGTTCTTC,CSARLRAATYNEQFF
few,TRBV11-2,TRBD2,TRBJ2-5,TGTGCCAGCAGCTTAGATTTGCTAGCGGGAGGGCGAGAGACCCAGTACTTC,CASSLDLLAGGRETQYF
few,TRBV12-3/TRBV12-4,NA,TRBJ1-1,TGTGCCAGCAGCTTAAATGGAGGAGCTTTCTTT,CASSLNGGAFF
few,TRBV29-1,NA,TRBJ1-4,TGCAGCGTTGGGTCTTATAATGAAAAACTGTTTTTT,CSVGSYNEKLFF
NA,TRBV3-1,NA,TRBJ2-1,TGTGCCAGCAGCCAAGATGTAGCGTATGATGAGCAGTTCTTC,CASSQDVAYDEQFF
few,TRBV5-1,TRBD1,TRBJ1-4,TGCGCCAGCAGGTCCGTGGGACAGGGATTTGAAAAACTGTTTTTT,CASRSVGQGFEKLFF
few,TRBV25-1,TRBD1,TRBJ1-6,TGTGCCAGCAGCCCCCGGGACAGGGTTTCACCCCTCCACTTT,CASSPRDRVSPLHF
few,TRBV20-1,NA,TRBJ1-5,TGCAGTGCTAGTCGGGGGACCGATCAGCCCCAGCATTTT,CSASRGTDQPQHF
few,TRBV29-1,TRBD1,TRBJ2-5,TGCAGCGTTGAAATGACAGGGAAAGAGACCCAGTACTTC,CSVEMTGKETQYF
few,TRBV6-2/TRBV6-3,NA,TRBJ2-5,TGTGCCAGCAGTCGACAGCAGGAGACCCAGTACTTC,CASSRQQETQYF
NA,TRBV10-2,NA,TRBJ1-1,TGCGCCAGCAACCAGGGGAACACTGAAGCTTTCTTT,CASNQGNTEAFF
few,TRBV10-1,TRBD1,TRBJ2-7,TGCGCCAGCGGGGACAGGGTCTACGAGCAGTACTTC,CASGDRVYEQYF
NA,TRBV7-3,TRBD1,TRBJ2-2,TGTGCCAGCAGCCCAAAAATACAGGGGGTTCGCACCGGGGAGCTGTTTTTT,CASSPKIQGVRTGELFF